A selection of T cell receptor beta chains follows, all from one sample in a study of shared clonotypes between healthy human individuals. The method was immunoSEQ multiplex PCR; TCRdb's version includes in-frame clones alone and lacks a portion of them. The sample contains millions of clones, approximately 95% of which appear only once. Sequencing input: naive CD4+ T cells sorted from blood. These receptors came from a man between 18 and 29 years old in good health. Each CDR3 is given with its conserved first and last residue. D genes are given only for firm matches. The listing skips clone size in some rows; elsewhere it reads once, few, many or a size class.

CDR3 length: 11
V gene: TRBV19
J gene: TRBJ1-4
clone size: NA
D gene: NA
CDR3 protein: CASSMAEKLFF
CDR3 DNA: TGTGCCAGTAGTATGGCGGAAAAACTGTTTTTT

CDR3 length: 15
V gene: TRBV6-1
J gene: TRBJ1-1
clone size: NA
D gene: NA
CDR3 protein: CASSEPSVSGAKGFF
CDR3 DNA: TGTGCCAGCAGTGAACCCAGTGTGAGTGGGGCGAAAGGTTTCTTT

CDR3 length: 17
V gene: TRBV18
J gene: TRBJ2-1
clone size: NA
D gene: TRBD2
CDR3 protein: CASSPPVSPSGYNEQFF
CDR3 DNA: TGTGCCAGCTCACCACCGGTTTCCCCTAGCGGCTACAATGAGCAGTTCTTC

CDR3 length: 14
V gene: TRBV6-5
J gene: TRBJ2-3
clone size: NA
D gene: TRBD2
CDR3 protein: CASSTLAGRDTQYF
CDR3 DNA: TGTGCCAGCAGTACACTAGCGGGGAGGGATACGCAGTATTTT

CDR3 length: 18
V gene: TRBV19
J gene: TRBJ2-1
clone size: NA
D gene: NA
CDR3 protein: CASSIDHAPGTGNNEQFF
CDR3 DNA: TGTGCCAGTAGTATAGACCATGCCCCCGGAACAGGGAACAATGAGCAGTTCTTC

CDR3 length: 15
V gene: TRBV19
J gene: TRBJ1-1
clone size: NA
D gene: NA
CDR3 protein: CASSNPPTANTEAFF
CDR3 DNA: TGTGCCAGTAGTAATCCGCCGACCGCGAACACTGAAGCTTTCTTT

CDR3 length: 16
V gene: TRBV7-9
J gene: TRBJ2-7
clone size: NA
D gene: TRBD2
CDR3 protein: CASSTPRGTSEYEQYF
CDR3 DNA: TGTGCCAGCAGCACACCCAGGGGGACTAGCGAATACGAGCAGTACTTC

CDR3 length: 12
V gene: TRBV29-1
J gene: TRBJ1-1
clone size: NA
D gene: TRBD1
CDR3 protein: CSAAGQGVSAFF
CDR3 DNA: TGCAGCGCAGCAGGACAGGGGGTTTCCGCTTTCTTT

CDR3 length: 13
V gene: TRBV5-1
J gene: TRBJ2-7
clone size: NA
D gene: NA
CDR3 protein: CASRRSGGNEQYF
CDR3 DNA: TGCGCCAGCAGACGCAGTGGGGGGAACGAGCAGTACTTC

CDR3 length: 15
V gene: TRBV6-1
J gene: TRBJ2-1
clone size: NA
D gene: NA
CDR3 protein: CASRTLAPSYNEQFF
CDR3 DNA: TGTGCCAGCAGGACTCTAGCGCCCTCCTACAATGAGCAGTTCTTC

CDR3 length: 13
V gene: TRBV5-1
J gene: TRBJ2-5
clone size: NA
D gene: NA
CDR3 protein: CASSLKKGETQYF
CDR3 DNA: TGCGCCAGCAGCCTAAAAAAGGGGGAGACCCAGTACTTC

CDR3 length: 13
V gene: TRBV2
J gene: TRBJ2-1
clone size: NA
D gene: NA
CDR3 protein: CASTLGYRFEQFF
CDR3 DNA: TGTGCCAGCACCCTAGGGTACCGATTCGAGCAGTTCTTC

CDR3 length: 12
V gene: TRBV29-1
J gene: TRBJ1-1
clone size: once
D gene: NA
CDR3 protein: CSVASSNTEAFF
CDR3 DNA: TGCAGCGTTGCATCTTCGAACACTGAAGCTTTCTTT

CDR3 length: 16
V gene: TRBV9
J gene: TRBJ2-7
clone size: NA
D gene: TRBD1
CDR3 protein: CASSAYTGQGLKEQYF
CDR3 DNA: TGTGCCAGCAGCGCGTACACGGGACAGGGGTTAAAAGAGCAGTACTTC

CDR3 length: 11
V gene: TRBV6-1
J gene: TRBJ2-1
clone size: NA
D gene: NA
CDR3 protein: CASSELAEQFF
CDR3 DNA: TGTGCCAGCAGTGAATTGGCGGAGCAGTTCTTC

CDR3 length: 15
V gene: TRBV4-1
J gene: TRBJ1-2
clone size: NA
D gene: TRBD1
CDR3 protein: CASSTQDRGNYGYTF
CDR3 DNA: TGCGCCAGCAGCACCCAAGACAGGGGTAACTATGGCTACACCTTC

CDR3 length: 11
V gene: TRBV20-1
J gene: TRBJ2-5
clone size: NA
D gene: NA
CDR3 protein: CSIGFPETQYF
CDR3 DNA: TGCTCTATTGGGTTCCCAGAGACCCAGTACTTC

CDR3 length: 14
V gene: TRBV5-8
J gene: TRBJ2-3
clone size: NA
D gene: NA
CDR3 protein: CASSVVVREDTQYF
CDR3 DNA: TGTGCCAGCAGCGTAGTGGTCAGGGAAGATACGCAGTATTTT

CDR3 length: 16
V gene: TRBV5-1
J gene: TRBJ2-1
clone size: NA
D gene: TRBD1
CDR3 protein: CASSKTGTVNYNEQFF
CDR3 DNA: TGCGCCAGCAGCAAAACCGGGACAGTGAACTACAATGAGCAGTTCTTC

CDR3 length: 12
V gene: TRBV7-9
J gene: TRBJ2-5
clone size: NA
D gene: TRBD2
CDR3 protein: CASGRGQETQYF
CDR3 DNA: TGTGCCAGCGGGCGGGGGCAAGAGACCCAGTACTTC

CDR3 length: 11
V gene: TRBV5-5
J gene: TRBJ1-3
clone size: NA
D gene: NA
CDR3 protein: CASGIENTIYF
CDR3 DNA: TGTGCCAGCGGTATCGAAAACACCATATATTTT

CDR3 length: 18
V gene: TRBV6-1
J gene: TRBJ2-4
clone size: NA
D gene: TRBD1
CDR3 protein: CASSERDRVAVAKNIQYF
CDR3 DNA: TGTGCCAGCAGTGAAAGGGACAGGGTGGCGGTAGCCAAAAACATTCAGTACTTC

CDR3 length: 14
V gene: TRBV6-6
J gene: TRBJ2-2
clone size: NA
D gene: NA
CDR3 protein: CASSPPRVSGELFF
CDR3 DNA: TGTGCCAGCAGCCCCCCTCGAGTGTCCGGGGAGCTGTTTTTT

CDR3 length: 16
V gene: TRBV5-4
J gene: TRBJ2-2
clone size: NA
D gene: NA
CDR3 protein: CASSLIQGRDTGELFF
CDR3 DNA: TGTGCCAGCAGCTTGATTCAGGGTAGGGACACCGGGGAGCTGTTTTTT

CDR3 length: 14
V gene: TRBV28
J gene: TRBJ1-2
clone size: NA
D gene: NA
CDR3 protein: CASSSLVGNYGYTF
CDR3 DNA: TGTGCCAGCAGTTCCCTCGTAGGTAACTATGGCTACACCTTC

CDR3 length: 15
V gene: TRBV28
J gene: TRBJ2-7
clone size: NA
D gene: TRBD2
CDR3 protein: CASSVRDKTSEGPYF
CDR3 DNA: TGTGCCAGCAGTGTCCGGGACAAGACTAGCGAAGGTCCGTACTTC

CDR3 length: 16
V gene: TRBV9
J gene: TRBJ1-5
clone size: NA
D gene: NA
CDR3 protein: CASSAKSGGMNQPQHF
CDR3 DNA: TGTGCCAGCAGCGCCAAATCCGGGGGGATGAATCAGCCCCAGCATTTT

CDR3 length: 17
V gene: TRBV6-1
J gene: TRBJ1-1
clone size: once
D gene: NA
CDR3 protein: CASSDYSQTKKETEAFF
CDR3 DNA: TGTGCCAGCAGTGACTACTCTCAGACCAAAAAGGAGACTGAAGCTTTCTTT

CDR3 length: 13
V gene: TRBV6-5
J gene: TRBJ1-1
clone size: NA
D gene: NA
CDR3 protein: CASSPRQNTEAFF
CDR3 DNA: TGTGCCAGCAGTCCCCGTCAGAACACTGAAGCTTTCTTT

CDR3 length: 15
V gene: TRBV19
J gene: TRBJ1-2
clone size: NA
D gene: NA
CDR3 protein: CATQARGRANYGYTF
CDR3 DNA: TGTGCCACTCAAGCACGGGGTAGGGCTAACTATGGCTACACCTTC

CDR3 length: 14
V gene: TRBV2
J gene: TRBJ2-7
clone size: NA
D gene: NA
CDR3 protein: CASSVEGSYYEQYF
CDR3 DNA: TGTGCCAGCAGTGTTGAGGGCAGCTACTACGAGCAGTACTTC

CDR3 length: 14
V gene: TRBV7-2
J gene: TRBJ2-1
clone size: NA
D gene: NA
CDR3 protein: CASSLQQSYNEQFF
CDR3 DNA: TGTGCCAGCAGCTTACAGCAGTCCTACAATGAGCAGTTCTTC

CDR3 length: 14
V gene: TRBV2
J gene: TRBJ2-1
clone size: NA
D gene: NA
CDR3 protein: CASTLQGNYNEQFF
CDR3 DNA: TGTGCCAGCACGCTACAGGGAAACTACAATGAGCAGTTCTTC

CDR3 length: 15
V gene: TRBV11-2
J gene: TRBJ1-4
clone size: NA
D gene: NA
CDR3 protein: CASSLDRATNEKLFF
CDR3 DNA: TGTGCCAGCAGCTTAGACAGGGCCACTAATGAAAAACTGTTTTTT

CDR3 length: 13
V gene: TRBV28
J gene: TRBJ2-7
clone size: few
D gene: NA
CDR3 protein: CASSLGGPYEQYF
CDR3 DNA: TGTGCCAGCAGTTTGGGGGGGCCCTACGAGCAGTACTTC

CDR3 length: 11
V gene: TRBV7-2
J gene: TRBJ2-7
clone size: once
D gene: NA
CDR3 protein: CASSSVGQQYF
CDR3 DNA: TGTGCCAGCAGCTCGGTGGGACAGCAGTACTTC

CDR3 length: 16
V gene: TRBV5-1
J gene: TRBJ2-7
clone size: NA
D gene: TRBD1
CDR3 protein: CASSPTGTGASYEQYF
CDR3 DNA: TGCGCCAGCAGCCCTACCGGGACAGGGGCCTCCTACGAGCAGTACTTC

CDR3 length: 17
V gene: TRBV10-3
J gene: TRBJ2-7
clone size: NA
D gene: NA
CDR3 protein: CAISSLVGQKEAYEQYF
CDR3 DNA: TGTGCCATCAGCTCACTTGTAGGGCAGAAGGAAGCCTACGAGCAGTACTTC

CDR3 length: 15
V gene: TRBV9
J gene: TRBJ2-7
clone size: NA
D gene: TRBD1
CDR3 protein: CASSAGTGDLYEQYF
CDR3 DNA: TGTGCCAGCAGCGCCGGGACAGGGGACCTCTACGAGCAGTACTTC

CDR3 length: 14
V gene: TRBV6-6
J gene: TRBJ1-1
clone size: NA
D gene: NA
CDR3 protein: CASSYAGGNTEAFF
CDR3 DNA: TGTGCCAGCAGTTACGCCGGGGGGAACACTGAAGCTTTCTTT

CDR3 length: 13
V gene: TRBV5-6
J gene: TRBJ1-6
clone size: few
D gene: NA
CDR3 protein: CASSLGADSPLHF
CDR3 DNA: TGTGCCAGCAGCTTGGGGGCGGATTCACCCCTCCACTTT

CDR3 length: 13
V gene: TRBV19
J gene: TRBJ1-4
clone size: NA
D gene: TRBD1
CDR3 protein: CASAQGADEKLFF
CDR3 DNA: TGTGCCAGCGCCCAGGGGGCAGATGAAAAACTGTTTTTT

CDR3 length: 16
V gene: TRBV7-9
J gene: TRBJ2-3
clone size: NA
D gene: NA
CDR3 protein: CASSLADGTARDTQYF
CDR3 DNA: TGTGCCAGCAGCTTAGCGGACGGCACCGCGAGAGATACGCAGTATTTT

CDR3 length: 16
V gene: TRBV15
J gene: TRBJ1-4
clone size: NA
D gene: NA
CDR3 protein: CATSRDGIRDNEKLFF
CDR3 DNA: TGTGCCACCAGCAGAGATGGGATCAGGGACAATGAAAAACTGTTTTTT

CDR3 length: 15
V gene: TRBV27
J gene: TRBJ1-5
clone size: NA
D gene: NA
CDR3 protein: CASGLGNSVNQPQHF
CDR3 DNA: TGTGCCAGCGGATTGGGGAACAGTGTTAATCAGCCCCAGCATTTT

CDR3 length: 22
V gene: TRBV10-3
J gene: TRBJ2-4
clone size: NA
D gene: TRBD1
CDR3 protein: CAISEPGQGANSPGLARNIQYF
CDR3 DNA: TGTGCCATCAGTGAGCCAGGACAGGGGGCTAACTCTCCGGGACTAGCTAGAAACATTCAGTACTTC

CDR3 length: 13
V gene: TRBV10-3
J gene: TRBJ2-7
clone size: NA
D gene: NA
CDR3 protein: CAISEVLSYEQYF
CDR3 DNA: TGTGCCATCAGTGAGGTCCTCTCCTACGAGCAGTACTTC

CDR3 length: 11
V gene: TRBV6-1
J gene: TRBJ1-2
clone size: few
D gene: NA
CDR3 protein: CASSDGGRNTF
CDR3 DNA: TGTGCCAGCAGTGATGGGGGCAGGAACACCTTC

CDR3 length: 14
V gene: TRBV29-1
J gene: TRBJ1-6
clone size: once
D gene: TRBD1
CDR3 protein: CSGRTGAPNSPLHF
CDR3 DNA: TGCAGCGGACGTACAGGGGCCCCTAATTCACCCCTCCACTTT